This T cell receptor (beta chain) was found in a study of T cell responses to AZD1222 COVID-19 vaccine. Study information: Some second doses came at about 4 weeks and others at about 12 weeks; these were pooled. Study conclusions and caveats: Repertoires were obtained only post-peak T cell response. Nearly half of unique spike-specific TCRs reportedly avoided B.1.351 and B.1.1.7 mutated regions.

Comment on this clone: What it binds is unknown.

The CDR3 covers 14 residues. CDR1 MNHNS and CDR2 SASEGT come from the germline V gene. The V end lost 1 base, the J end lost 5 bases, and 12 bases lay between the germline ends. Libraries were prepared by immunoSEQ multiplex PCR; TCRdb keeps only in-frame clonotypes and omits some of them. The sample shows some 130,000 clones, about 89% of them seen only once. The origin of this receptor is an adult in good health. The chain has TRBV6-1 and TRBJ2-7, with D possibly matching TRBD1 (6 bases). The source material was peripheral blood, sampled on day 0 of AZD1222 vaccination. The CDR3 reads CASSEGTELNEQYF. The DNA for the CDR3 is TGTGCCAGCAGTGAAGGGACAGAACTCAACGAGCAGTACTTC.